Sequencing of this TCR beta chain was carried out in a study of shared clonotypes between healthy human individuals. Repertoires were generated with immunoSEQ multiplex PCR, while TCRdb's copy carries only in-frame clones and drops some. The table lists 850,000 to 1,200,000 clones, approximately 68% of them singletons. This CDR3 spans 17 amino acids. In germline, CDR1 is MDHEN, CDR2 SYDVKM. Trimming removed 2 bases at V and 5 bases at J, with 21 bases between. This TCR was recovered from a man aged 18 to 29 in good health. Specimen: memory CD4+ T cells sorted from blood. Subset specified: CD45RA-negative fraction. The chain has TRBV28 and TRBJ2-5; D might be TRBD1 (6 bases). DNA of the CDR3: TGTGCCAGCAGTTTAATTCCTGGGCAGGGGAATTTGGAGACCCAGTACTTC. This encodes CASSLIPGQGNLETQYF.